These 29 T cell receptor beta chains originate from one sample sequenced in a study of blood T cells in healthy people across ages. Primers used in a second PCR of about 7 to 11 cycles were a sample-barcoded 5' primer and a J-beta primer mix. MiXCR, applied by TCRdb to the 5' RACE reads, yields one record per CDR3 protein. The sample gives about a million distinct CDR3 sequences, roughly 51% of which show up once; about 20% is in the top ten. Specimen: blood. These receptors all stem from a woman aged 60 to 75 in good health.

This clonotype has only a few counts. The chain is built from TRBV7-2 and TRBJ2-7; no clear D gene. Germline V lookup: CDR1 SGHTA, CDR2 FQGNSA. Trimming left V 8 bases short and J 4 bases short, with 9 bases between. The CDR3 runs to 11 residues. The CDR3 sequence is CASRLSYEQYF. In DNA form, the CDR3 reads TGTGCCAGCCGACTGAGTTACGAGCAGTACTTC.

Worth noting for this clonotype: One junction end disagrees with the germline gene, perhaps due to a read error. V and J are TRBV4-2 and TRBJ2-3; 7 positions agree with TRBD2. This CDR3 contains 16 residues. Germline-derived CDR1 and CDR2 are LGHNA and YNFKEQ. In nucleotides, the CDR3 is TGTGCCAGCAGTCAAGCGGGGCTTTCTAGCACAGATACGCAGTATTTT. Its translation is CASSQAGLSSTDTQYF.

J is TRBJ2-4 and V is TRBV7-2; 9 bases are shared with TRBD2. Germline loops: CDR1 SGHTA, CDR2 FQGNSA. V lost 1 base, J lost 0 bases, and 7 bases stayed unmatched. The CDR3 totals 18 residues. CDR3 DNA sequence: TGTGCCAGCAGCTTAGATATAGGCGGGAGGGCAGCCAAAAACATTCAGTACTTC. Translation gives CASSLDIGGRAAKNIQYF.

The rearrangement joins TRBV3-1 to TRBJ2-4; a weak D match, TRBD2 (6 bases). The CDR3 length is 17 residues. V lost 1 base and J lost 6, with 19 bases in between. CDR1 is LGHDT and CDR2 is YNNKEL in the germline V gene (reference sequence). The CDR3 region is CASSQVSGGLGGNIQYF. The CDR3 DNA reads as TGTGCCAGCAGCCAAGTGAGTGGAGGCCTCGGGGGAAACATTCAGTACTTC.

The V call is TRBV13, the J call TRBJ1-5; TRBD1 matches at 11 bases. There are 16 residues in the CDR3. Trimming at V came to 5 bases and at J to 6 bases, leaving 9 bases not matched to a gene. CDR1 PRHDT and CDR2 FYEKMQ come from the germline V gene (reference sequence). In nucleotides, the CDR3 is TGTGCCAGCAGCCGGGGGGGACAGGGGGTGGGTCAGCCCCAGCATTTT. It is translated as CASSRGGQGVGQPQHF.

This rearrangement joins TRBV20-1 to TRBJ2-1, with D possibly TRBD2 on 5 matching bases. The germline CDR1 and CDR2 sequences are DFQATT and SNEGSKA (reference sequence). V shed 3 bases and J shed 7 bases, with 13 bases lying between them. CDR3 size: 13 residues. CDR3 nucleotides: TGCAGTGCTAGTGACTACAGCCCTAATGAGCAGTTCTTC. It codes for CSASDYSPNEQFF.

The CDR3 loop reads CSVEEYAYF. The CDR3 nucleotides read TGCAGCGTTGAAGAATACGCGTATTTT. The V and J genes are TRBV29-1 and TRBJ2-3, with D hard to call. The CDR3 length is 9 residues. The V gene's germline CDR1 is SQVTM and CDR2 ANQGSEA. The V end lost 0 bases, the J end lost 14 bases, and 6 bases lay between the germline ends.

This chain connects TRBV24-1 to TRBJ2-1; D ambiguous. This CDR3 has 13 amino acids. The V gene's germline CDR1 is KGHDR and CDR2 SFDVKD. V lost 6 bases, J lost 5 bases, and 10 bases lay in between. CDR3: CATSRSKNNEQFF. DNA for the CDR3: TGTGCCACCAGTCGGTCTAAGAACAATGAGCAGTTCTTC.

Concerning this clonotype: A read error may produce the germline difference seen at one junction end. The chain is built from TRBV7-2 and TRBJ2-5; D may match TRBD1 or TRBD2 (5 bases each). Germline V lookup: CDR1 SGHTA, CDR2 FQGNSA. CDR3 size: 15 residues. The CDR3 is CASSPEAGKLGERYF. The DNA for the CDR3 is TGCGCCAGCAGCCCGGAGGCCGGGAAGTTGGGGGAGCGGTACTTC.

Notes on this clonotype: A much larger clone lies one base from this, so it may be a read error. The CDR3 reads CASSLDAGIYEQYF. In nucleotides, the CDR3 is TGCGCCAGCAGCTTGGACGCAGGGATCTACGAGCAGTACTTC. The J gene is TRBJ2-7, the V gene TRBV5-1, with a weak D call TRBD1 (5 bases). The V and J ends lost 0 bases and 3 bases respectively, with 10 bases between them. The germline V gene encodes CDR1 SGHRS and CDR2 YFSETQ. There are 14 residues in the CDR3.

This chain joins TRBV10-1 and TRBJ2-7; D may be TRBD1 (5 bases). CDR1 is WNHNN, CDR2 SYGVQD, per germline (reference sequence). V was cut by 5 bases and J by 2 bases, with 19 bases left in between. This CDR3 is 16 amino acids long. CDR3 loop: CASSPFRTPTPYEQYF. For the CDR3, the DNA is TGCGCCAGCAGTCCTTTCCGGACACCAACCCCCTACGAGCAGTACTTC.

With respect to this clonotype: Germline is not matched at one junction end, which may reflect a read error. J is TRBJ1-1 and V is TRBV7-9; 7 bases fit TRBD1. Germline loops: CDR1 SEHNR, CDR2 FQNEAQ (reference sequence). The CDR3 consists of 17 residues. The CDR3 sequence is CAGSLKFGGQSNTEAFF. CDR3 in DNA: TGTGCCGGCAGCCTCAAATTCGGGGGACAGTCGAACACTGAAGCTTTCTTT.

This CDR3 is CASSLPTWTSAAYEQYF. CDR3 DNA sequence: TGTGCCAGCAGCTTACCCACTTGGACTAGCGCCGCCTACGAGCAGTACTTC. The chain combines TRBV7-8 with TRBJ2-4; 9 bases line up with TRBD2. The J call may be wrong; the DNA end is better matched by TRBJ2-7. The CDR3 loop spans 17 amino acids. Germline V gives CDR1 SGHVS, CDR2 FQNEAQ.

In its sample, this clonotype was seen a few times. The chain employs TRBV20-1 and TRBJ2-1; a possible D gene is TRBD2 (5 bases). The CDR3 sequence is 17 residues long. V shed 2 bases and J shed 4 bases, with 21 bases lying between them. CDR1 DFQATT and CDR2 SNEGSKA come from the germline V gene (reference sequence). The chain's CDR3 is CSARPFLGERNYNEQFF. CDR3 sequence (DNA): TGCAGTGCTAGACCCTTCTTGGGCGAGCGGAATTACAATGAGCAGTTCTTC.

This clonotype was seen a handful of times. The rearrangement links TRBV20-1 to TRBJ2-7; TRBD2 aligns across 13 bases. This CDR3 comprises 17 residues. CDR1 is DFQATT, CDR2 SNEGSKA, per germline (reference sequence). Trimming cost V 1 base and J 3 bases; bases outside gene matches: 9. The DNA for the CDR3 is TGCAGTGCTAGAGCTCCGGGACTAGCGGGAAGGCTCTACGAGCAGTACTTC. Encoded protein: CSARAPGLAGRLYEQYF.

The sample holds a few counts of this clonotype. V and J are TRBV28 and TRBJ2-1, with a weak D call TRBD2 (6 bases). The CDR3 length is 14 residues. CDR1 and CDR2 (germline): MDHEN, SYDVKM. V gave up 4 bases and J gave up 9 bases, with 16 bases separating them. CDR3 sequence (DNA): TGTGCCAGCAGTTCCCGACTAGAGGCTATTGAGCAGTTCTTC. Protein sequence: CASSSRLEAIEQFF.

In this sample, this clonotype turned up a few times. The rearrangement uses TRBV5-1 and TRBJ2-3; no clear D. The V and J ends lost 4 bases and 0 bases respectively, with 12 bases between them. This CDR3 has 15 residues. Per germline, CDR1 SGHRS and CDR2 YFSETQ. In DNA, the CDR3 is TGCGCCAGCAGCGCGGTTCCTTCTAGCACAGATACGCAGTATTTT. Amino acid sequence: CASSAVPSSTDTQYF.

J is TRBJ2-7 and V is TRBV20-1; D is tentatively TRBD1 or TRBD2 (5 bases each). This CDR3 comprises 13 residues. The V end was cut by 6 bases, the J end by 6 bases, with 18 bases between. Germline CDR1 and CDR2: DFQATT and SNEGSKA (reference sequence). CDR3 sequence reads: CSAPGSGALEQYF. The CDR3 nucleotides read TGCAGTGCGCCGGGGAGTGGGGCACTCGAGCAGTACTTC.

The chain joins TRBV4-2 to TRBJ2-4, with 8 bases fitting TRBD1. The J call may be mistaken, given a closer DNA end match to TRBJ2-5. The CDR3 has 16 residues. Per the germline V gene, CDR1 is LGHNA and CDR2 is YNFKEQ. The CDR3 DNA reads as TGTGCCAGCAGCCATGGACAGGGAGGCAGAGGGGAGACCCAGTACTTC. The encoded protein is CASSHGQGGRGETQYF.

The chain is built from TRBV20-1 and TRBJ2-5, with TRBD2 matching over 10 bases. The ends lost 0 bases at V and 11 bases at J; junction bases unmatched: 6. Per germline, CDR1 DFQATT and CDR2 SNEGSKA (reference sequence). The CDR3 loop spans 13 amino acids. CDR3 loop: CSARDYLAGEQYF. DNA for the CDR3: TGCAGTGCTAGAGATTACCTAGCGGGAGAGCAGTACTTC.

The chain is built from TRBV7-8 and TRBJ2-7; D may be TRBD1 (6 bases). V shed 3 bases and J shed 2 bases, with 14 bases lying between them. The V gene's germline CDR1 is SGHVS and CDR2 FQNEAQ. This CDR3 has 15 amino acids. CDR3 amino acids: CASSLASGVAYEQYF. Written as DNA, the CDR3 is TGTGCCAGCAGCTTGGCCTCAGGGGTGGCCTACGAGCAGTACTTC.

The chain couples TRBV6-6 to TRBJ2-1; TRBD2 agrees at 12 bases. The CDR3 is 17 amino acids. Germline lookup yields CDR1 MNHNY and CDR2 SVGAGI (reference sequence). Unmatched junction bases numbered 9, after V lost 7 bases and J lost 2 bases. CDR3 in DNA: TGTGCCAGCACCCTAACTAGCGGGAGGTCCCCCTACAATGAGCAGTTCTTC. Amino acids: CASTLTSGRSPYNEQFF.

The chain links TRBV6-5 to TRBJ2-6; 9 bases are a match to TRBD1. The CDR3 consists of 19 residues. With V trimmed by 4 bases and J by 3 bases, 13 bases remained unmatched. The germline CDR1 and CDR2 sequences are MNHEY and SVGAGI. Here the CDR3 reads CASSLRQGVFWDGANVLTF. CDR3 bases: TGTGCCAGCAGTTTACGACAGGGGGTTTTTTGGGATGGGGCCAACGTCCTGACTTTC.

The chain has TRBV24-1 and TRBJ2-7; TRBD1 is a possible D gene (5 bases). CDR3 length equals 13 residues. The V gene's germline CDR1 is KGHDR and CDR2 SFDVKD. V shed 8 bases and J shed 4 bases, with 14 bases lying between them. CDR3 DNA: TGTGCCACCACTGCTGTCGGACATTACGAGCAGTACTTC. Amino acid sequence: CATTAVGHYEQYF.

This clonotype was picked up one time. This chain joins TRBV6-4 and TRBJ2-3; TRBD2 matches 7 bases. V dropped 6 bases and J dropped 9; count of bases not matched to a gene: 6. The germline V gene encodes CDR1 MRHNA and CDR2 SNTAGT. The CDR3 has 12 amino acids. CDR3 bases: TGTGCCAGCAGGGACGGACTAGGAACGCAGTATTTT. Protein product: CASRDGLGTQYF.

V usage is TRBV10-2 and J usage is TRBJ2-4; the match to TRBD1 covers 11 bases. This CDR3 comprises 13 residues. CDR1 WSHSY and CDR2 SAAADI come from the germline V gene. V gave up 8 bases and J gave up 13 bases; unmatched junction bases: 10. The CDR3 here is CASADRGPWEQYF. The CDR3 region has the DNA TGCGCCAGCGCGGACAGGGGGCCTTGGGAGCAGTACTTC.

This clonotype was seen just once. The genes are TRBV20-1 and TRBJ2-7; D is perhaps TRBD1 (5 bases). V gave up 0 bases and J gave up 0 bases, with 12 bases separating them. The CDR3 is 15 residues long. In germline, CDR1 is DFQATT, CDR2 SNEGSKA (reference sequence). The CDR3 region has the DNA TGCAGTGCTAGAGATTGGGTTAGGGGCTCCTACGAGCAGTACTTC. Translating it yields CSARDWVRGSYEQYF.

This chain links TRBV15 with TRBJ2-3; D is unresolved. Germline CDR1 and CDR2: LNHNV and YYDKDF (reference sequence). V gave up 1 base and J gave up 6 bases, with 11 bases separating them. The length of the CDR3 is 14 residues. This CDR3 is CATSRGVDADTQYF. The CDR3, as DNA: TGTGCCACCAGCAGAGGGGTAGATGCGGATACGCAGTATTTT.

This clonotype has only a few counts. The rearrangement uses TRBV28 and TRBJ2-7; 10 nucleotides match TRBD1. With 6 bases clipped from V and 0 bases from J, the junction kept 5 bases outside the gene matches. The germline V gene has CDR1 MDHEN and CDR2 SYDVKM. This CDR3 has 15 residues. The CDR3 loop is CASRTGGLSSYEQYF. The CDR3 DNA sequence: TGTGCCAGCAGGACAGGGGGCCTGAGCTCCTACGAGCAGTACTTC. Drawing the rest from reference TRBV28 and TRBJ2-7, the complete variable domain is DVKVTQSSRYLVKRTGEKVFLECVQDMDHENMFWYRQDPGLGLRLIYFSYDVKMKEKGDIPEGYSVSREKKERFSLILESASTNQTSMYLCASRTGGLSSYEQYFGPGTRLTVT.